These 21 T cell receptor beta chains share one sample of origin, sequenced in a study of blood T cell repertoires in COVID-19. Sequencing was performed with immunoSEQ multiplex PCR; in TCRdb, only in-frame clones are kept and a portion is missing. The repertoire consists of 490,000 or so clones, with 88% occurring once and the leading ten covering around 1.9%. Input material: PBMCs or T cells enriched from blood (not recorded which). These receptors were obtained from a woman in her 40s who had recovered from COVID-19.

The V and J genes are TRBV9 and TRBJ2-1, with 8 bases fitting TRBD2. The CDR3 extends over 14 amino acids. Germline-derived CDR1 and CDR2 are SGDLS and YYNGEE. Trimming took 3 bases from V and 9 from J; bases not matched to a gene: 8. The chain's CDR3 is CASSASGTSGEQFF. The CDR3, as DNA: TGTGCCAGCAGCGCGTCCGGGACTAGTGGTGAGCAGTTCTTC.

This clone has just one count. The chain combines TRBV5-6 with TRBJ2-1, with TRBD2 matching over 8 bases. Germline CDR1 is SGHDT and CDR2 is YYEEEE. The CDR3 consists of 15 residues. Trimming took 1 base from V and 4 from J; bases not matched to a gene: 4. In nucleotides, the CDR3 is TGTGCCAGCAGCTTGTTTAGCGGGAAGTACAATGAGCAGTTCTTC. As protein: CASSLFSGKYNEQFF.

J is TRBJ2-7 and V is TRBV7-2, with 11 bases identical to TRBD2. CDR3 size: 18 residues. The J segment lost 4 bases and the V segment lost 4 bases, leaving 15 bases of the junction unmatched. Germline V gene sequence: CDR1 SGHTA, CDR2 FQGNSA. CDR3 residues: CASSSSTSGNHRGYEQYF. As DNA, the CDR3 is TGTGCCAGCAGCTCCTCGACTAGCGGGAATCACCGGGGTTACGAGCAGTACTTC.

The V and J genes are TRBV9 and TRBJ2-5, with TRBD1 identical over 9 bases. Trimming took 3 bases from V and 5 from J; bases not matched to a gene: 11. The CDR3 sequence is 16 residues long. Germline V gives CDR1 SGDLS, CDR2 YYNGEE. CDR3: CASSAYRGQVKETQYF. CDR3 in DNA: TGTGCCAGCAGCGCTTACAGGGGGCAGGTTAAGGAGACCCAGTACTTC.

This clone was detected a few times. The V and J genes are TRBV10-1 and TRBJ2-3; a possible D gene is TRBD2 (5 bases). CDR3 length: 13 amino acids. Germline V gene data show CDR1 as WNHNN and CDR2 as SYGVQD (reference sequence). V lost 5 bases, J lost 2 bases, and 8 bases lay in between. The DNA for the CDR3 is TGCGCCAGCAGTAAGGACTCCACAGATACGCAGTATTTT. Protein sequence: CASSKDSTDTQYF.

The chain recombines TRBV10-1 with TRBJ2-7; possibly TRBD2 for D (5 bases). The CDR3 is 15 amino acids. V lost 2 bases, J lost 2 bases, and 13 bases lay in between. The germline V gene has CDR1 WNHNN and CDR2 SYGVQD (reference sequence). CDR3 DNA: TGCGCCAGCAGTGAGGAGGGTAGGGAACCCTACGAGCAGTACTTC. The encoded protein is CASSEEGREPYEQYF.

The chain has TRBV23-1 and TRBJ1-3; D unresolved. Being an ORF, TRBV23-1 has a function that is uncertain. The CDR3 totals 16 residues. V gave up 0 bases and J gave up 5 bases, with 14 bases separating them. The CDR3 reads CASSQSSEGRRNTIYF. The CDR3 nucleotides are TGCGCCAGCAGTCAATCCTCGGAGGGAAGGCGAAACACCATATATTTT.

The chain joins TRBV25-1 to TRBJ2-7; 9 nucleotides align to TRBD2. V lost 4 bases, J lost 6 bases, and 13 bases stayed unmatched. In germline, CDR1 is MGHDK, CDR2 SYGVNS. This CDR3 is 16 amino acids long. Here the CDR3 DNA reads TGTGCCAGCAGTGCCCCCTGGGTAGCGGGAGTAGGCGAGCAGTACTTC. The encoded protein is CASSAPWVAGVGEQYF.

For the CDR3, the DNA is TGTGCCAGCAGCTTACGGGATCCCCAAGAGACCCAGTACTTC. Protein: CASSLRDPQETQYF. The chain is built from TRBV11-2 and TRBJ2-5; D perhaps matches TRBD2 (5 bases). Germline V gene lookup returns CDR1 SGHAT and CDR2 FQNNGV. The CDR3 consists of 14 residues. The germline V and J ends were trimmed by 2 bases and 1 base, with 8 bases remaining between them. The full variable domain, rest sourced from reference TRBV11-2 and TRBJ2-5, is EAGVAQSPRYKIIEKRQSVAFWCNPISGHATLYWYQQILGQGPKLLIQFQNNGVVDDSQLPKDRFSAERLKGVDSTLKIQPAKLEDSAVYLCASSLRDPQETQYFGPGTRLLVL.

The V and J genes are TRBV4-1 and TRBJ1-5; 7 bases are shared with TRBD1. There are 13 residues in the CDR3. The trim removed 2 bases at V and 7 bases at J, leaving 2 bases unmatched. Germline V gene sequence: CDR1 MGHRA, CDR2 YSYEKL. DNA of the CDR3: TGCGCCAGCAGCCAACTGACAGGGCAGCCCCAGCATTTT. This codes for CASSQLTGQPQHF.

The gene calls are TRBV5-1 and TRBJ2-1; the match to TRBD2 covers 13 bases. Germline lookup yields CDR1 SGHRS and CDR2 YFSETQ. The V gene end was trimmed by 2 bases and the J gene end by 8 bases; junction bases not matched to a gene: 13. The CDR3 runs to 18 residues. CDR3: CASSFYPTGTSGNYEQFF. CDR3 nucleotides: TGCGCCAGCAGCTTCTACCCGACCGGGACTAGCGGGAATTATGAGCAGTTCTTC.

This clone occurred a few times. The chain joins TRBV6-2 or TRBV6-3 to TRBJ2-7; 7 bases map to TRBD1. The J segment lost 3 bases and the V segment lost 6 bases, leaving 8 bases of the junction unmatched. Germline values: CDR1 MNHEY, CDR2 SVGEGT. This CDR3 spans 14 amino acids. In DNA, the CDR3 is TGTGCCAGCAGCGCTAGTTACAGGGGCTACGAGCAGTACTTC. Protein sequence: CASSASYRGYEQYF.

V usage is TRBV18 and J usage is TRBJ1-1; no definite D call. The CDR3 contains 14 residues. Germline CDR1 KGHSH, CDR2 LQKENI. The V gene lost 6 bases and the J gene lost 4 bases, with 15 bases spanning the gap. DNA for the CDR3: TGTGCCAGCTCCCCCCAGAGTGAGGGCACTGAAGCTTTCTTT. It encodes CASSPQSEGTEAFF.

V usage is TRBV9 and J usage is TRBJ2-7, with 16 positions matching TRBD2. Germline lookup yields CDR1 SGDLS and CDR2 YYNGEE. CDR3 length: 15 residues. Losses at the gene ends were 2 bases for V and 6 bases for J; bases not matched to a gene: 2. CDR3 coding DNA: TGTGCCAGCAGCGTGGGACTAGCGGGAGGGCTCGAGCAGTACTTC. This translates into CASSVGLAGGLEQYF.

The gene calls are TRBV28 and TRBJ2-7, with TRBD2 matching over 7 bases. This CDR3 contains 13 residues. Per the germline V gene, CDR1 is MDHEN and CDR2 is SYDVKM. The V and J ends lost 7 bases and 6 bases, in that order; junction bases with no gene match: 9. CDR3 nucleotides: TGTGCCAGCATGGAGCGGGAATGGGGCGAGCAGTACTTC. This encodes CASMEREWGEQYF.

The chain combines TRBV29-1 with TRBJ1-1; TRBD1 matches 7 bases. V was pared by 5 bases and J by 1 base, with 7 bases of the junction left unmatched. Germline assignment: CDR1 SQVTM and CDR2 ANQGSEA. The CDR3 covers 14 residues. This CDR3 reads CSVSEAGGNTEAFF. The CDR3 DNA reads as TGCAGCGTTTCCGAAGCAGGGGGGAACACTGAAGCTTTCTTT.

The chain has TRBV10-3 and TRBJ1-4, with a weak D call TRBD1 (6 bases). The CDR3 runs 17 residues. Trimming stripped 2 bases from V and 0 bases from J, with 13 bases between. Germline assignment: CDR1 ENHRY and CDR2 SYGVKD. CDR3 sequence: CAISEGGNRATNEKLFF. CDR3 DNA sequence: TGTGCCATCAGTGAGGGGGGAAACAGGGCAACTAATGAAAAACTGTTTTTT.

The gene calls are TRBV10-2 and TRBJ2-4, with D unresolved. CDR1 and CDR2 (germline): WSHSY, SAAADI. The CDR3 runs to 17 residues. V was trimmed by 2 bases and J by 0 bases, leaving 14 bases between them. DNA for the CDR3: TGCGCCAGCAGTGAGGGGCCAATTCTGATAGCCAAAAACATTCAGTACTTC. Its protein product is CASSEGPILIAKNIQYF.

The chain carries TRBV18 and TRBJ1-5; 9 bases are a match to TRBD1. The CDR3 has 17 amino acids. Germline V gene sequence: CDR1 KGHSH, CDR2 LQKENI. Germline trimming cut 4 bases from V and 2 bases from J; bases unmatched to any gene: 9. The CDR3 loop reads CASSRTQGAGGNQPQHF. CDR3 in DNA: TGTGCCAGCTCACGAACACAGGGGGCTGGGGGCAATCAGCCCCAGCATTTT.

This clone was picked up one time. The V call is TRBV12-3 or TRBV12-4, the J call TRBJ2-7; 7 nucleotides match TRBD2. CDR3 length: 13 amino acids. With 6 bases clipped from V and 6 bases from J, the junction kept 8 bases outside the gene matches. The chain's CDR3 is CASSPGLVLEQYF. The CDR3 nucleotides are TGTGCCAGCAGCCCTGGACTAGTGCTCGAGCAGTACTTC.

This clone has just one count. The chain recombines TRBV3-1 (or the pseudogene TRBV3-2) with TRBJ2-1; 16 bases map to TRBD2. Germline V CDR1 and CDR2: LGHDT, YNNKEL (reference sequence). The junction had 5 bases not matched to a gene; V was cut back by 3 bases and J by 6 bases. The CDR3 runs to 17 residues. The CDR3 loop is CASSQVGTSGRANEQFF. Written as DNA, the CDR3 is TGTGCCAGCAGCCAGGTTGGGACTAGCGGGAGGGCCAATGAGCAGTTCTTC.